Listed here are 10 T cell receptor beta chains from one sample, sequenced in a study of response to subunit inactivated influenza vaccine. MiXCR, applied by TCRdb to the RT-PCR reads, yields one record per CDR3 protein. Of approximately 530,000 distinct CDR3 sequences in the sample, roughly 7.6% were seen once. The sequencing here drew on PBMCs from blood, taken 23 months after vaccination. Receptors originate from a man aged 50 to 69 who received an inactivated influenza vaccine.

In this sample, this clonotype turned up many times. V usage is TRBV15 and J usage is TRBJ2-7; D is undetermined. Trimming shortened V by 0 bases and J by 1 base, and 7 bases separated the two germline ends. Germline CDR1 is LNHNV and CDR2 is YYDKDF (reference sequence). CDR3 size: 14 residues. The CDR3 loop is CATSREKGSYEQYF. The DNA for the CDR3 is TGTGCCACCAGCAGAGAGAAGGGATCCTACGAGCAGTACTTC.

The chain has TRBV20-1 and TRBJ1-2; 8 bases align to TRBD1. V trimming: 2 bases; J trimming: 4 bases; junction bases outside the gene matches: 9. Germline CDR1 is DFQATT and CDR2 is SNEGSKA (reference sequence). The CDR3 runs 15 residues. The CDR3 DNA follows: TGCAGTGCTAGACCCTACACAGGGGGGGGCTATGGCTACACCTTC. Its protein product is CSARPYTGGGYGYTF.

This clonotype was observed a handful of times. This rearrangement joins TRBV19 to TRBJ2-1; possibly TRBD2 for D (6 bases). Between the trimmed V and J ends, which lost 7 bases and 5 bases, there was a span of 18 bases. The CDR3 covers 15 residues. Germline V lookup: CDR1 LNHDA, CDR2 SQIVND (reference sequence). The CDR3 spells CASTHVPSVDNEQFF. The CDR3 nucleotides are TGTGCCAGTACCCATGTCCCTAGCGTAGACAATGAGCAGTTCTTC. The variable domain in full, completed from reference TRBV19 and TRBJ2-1, reads DGGITQSPKYLFRKEGQNVTLSCEQNLNHDAMYWYRQDPGQGLRLIYYSQIVNDFQKGDIAEGYSVSREKKESFPLTVTSAQKNPTAFYLCASTHVPSVDNEQFFGPGTRLTVL.

The chain employs TRBV3-1 and TRBJ2-3; 8 positions match TRBD2. The germline V gene encodes CDR1 LGHDT and CDR2 YNNKEL (reference sequence). CDR3 length equals 16 residues. The trim removed 1 base at V and 3 bases at J, leaving 6 bases unmatched. CDR3 sequence: CASSQGSTSGTDTQYF. DNA of the CDR3: TGTGCCAGCAGCCAAGGTTCTACTAGCGGTACAGATACGCAGTATTTT.

V and J are TRBV20-1 and TRBJ1-6; 8 nucleotides agree with TRBD1. The CDR3 is made up of 14 amino acids. The germline V gene has CDR1 DFQATT and CDR2 SNEGSKA (reference sequence). With V trimmed by 1 base and J by 4 bases, 0 bases remained unmatched. The CDR3 sequence is CSARGTGYNSPLHF. CDR3 nucleotides: TGCAGTGCTAGAGGGACAGGGTATAATTCACCCCTCCACTTT.

This rearrangement joins TRBV29-1 to TRBJ2-5; 12 bases match TRBD1. V shed 1 base and J 5 bases; nucleotides not matched to a gene: 5. CDR3 length equals 15 residues. From germline, CDR1 is SQVTM and CDR2 ANQGSEA. The DNA for the CDR3 is TGCAGCGTTGAAGGGGGGACAGGGGGCTTTGAGACCCAGTACTTC. It specifies CSVEGGTGGFETQYF.

This clonotype turned up a few times. V is TRBV11-2 and J is TRBJ1-6, with TRBD1 identical over 7 bases. V lost 3 bases to trimming and J lost 5 bases; unmatched junction nucleotides: 4. There are 15 residues in the CDR3. Per germline, CDR1 SGHAT and CDR2 FQNNGV. The CDR3 DNA follows: TGTGCCAGCAGCTTGGGACAGACCAATAATTCACCCCTCCACTTT. The encoded protein is CASSLGQTNNSPLHF.

This clonotype appeared a few times. V is TRBV20-1 and J is TRBJ2-7, with D possibly being TRBD1 (5 bases). The CDR3 is made up of 12 amino acids. Per the germline V gene, CDR1 is DFQATT and CDR2 is SNEGSKA (reference sequence). The CDR3 region is CSQTALLYEQYF. CDR3 coding DNA: TGCAGCCAGACAGCTCTACTCTACGAGCAGTACTTC.

The table lists this clonotype with many counts. V and J are TRBV20-1 and TRBJ2-2; 12 bases are a match to TRBD1. CDR3 length: 15 residues. CDR1 DFQATT and CDR2 SNEGSKA come from the germline V gene (reference sequence). V dropped 6 bases and J dropped 6; count of bases not matched to a gene: 8. This chain's CDR3 is CSALLGQGAAGELFF. The CDR3 DNA reads TGCAGTGCGCTGCTGGGACAGGGGGCCGCCGGGGAGCTGTTTTTT.

This chain connects TRBV4-2 to TRBJ2-3; 9 bases are a match to TRBD2. Germline CDR1 LGHNA, CDR2 YNFKEQ. V was clipped by 5 bases and J by 3 bases; unmatched bases: 9. There are 16 residues in the CDR3. Here the CDR3 DNA reads TGTGCCAGCAGCTCCAACCCCGGACTAGCGACAGATACGCAGTATTTT. Translating it yields CASSSNPGLATDTQYF.